One and the same sample provided the 27 T cell receptor beta chains below, sequenced in a study of beta chain features in type 1 diabetes. The investigators reverse transcribed all of the isolated RNA, so they sequenced expressed TCRB transcripts. Profiling relied on immunoSEQ multiplex PCR, and the TCRdb table lists in-frame clones only, not all of them. Of some 400,000 clones in the sample, roughly 15% were seen once. Sequenced sample: naive CD4+ T cells from blood. Receptors originate from a young woman in good health.

Here the CDR3 DNA reads TGTGCCAGCAGCTTGGCTAGCGGGTCCAGTTGGTACAATGAGCAGTTCTTC. Amino acid sequence: CASSLASGSSWYNEQFF. The rearrangement uses TRBV11-2 and TRBJ2-1, with TRBD2 matching 8 bases. The CDR3 has 17 residues. The germline V gene encodes CDR1 SGHAT and CDR2 FQNNGV. V was pared by 3 bases and J by 4 bases, with 11 bases of the junction left unmatched.

The V call is TRBV9, the J call TRBJ2-1; 7 bases align to TRBD1. J gave up 0 bases and V 3 bases, and 3 bases lay outside the gene matches. The CDR3 runs to 15 residues. Germline V CDR1 and CDR2: SGDLS, YYNGEE. CDR3 DNA sequence: TGTGCCAGCAGCGGAGGGACAGCCTCCTACAATGAGCAGTTCTTC. Translation gives CASSGGTASYNEQFF.

This chain links TRBV9 with TRBJ2-3; 9 nucleotides match TRBD2. CDR1 is SGDLS, CDR2 YYNGEE, per germline. The CDR3 consists of 18 residues. The junction had 14 bases not matched to a gene; V was cut back by 4 bases and J by 2 bases. CDR3 residues: CASSPSNLLAGPTDTQYF. CDR3 sequence (DNA): TGTGCCAGCAGCCCCTCCAACCTACTAGCGGGCCCCACAGATACGCAGTATTTT.

This clone was observed a few times. The V call is TRBV28, the J call TRBJ1-2; the match to TRBD1 covers 9 bases. Germline V CDR1 and CDR2: MDHEN, SYDVKM. Germline trimming cut 6 bases from V and 2 bases from J; bases unmatched to any gene: 4. The CDR3 is 14 amino acids. CDR3 in DNA: TGTGCCAGCAGACTTACAGGGGGCAACTATGGCTACACCTTC. This gives the protein CASRLTGGNYGYTF.

The chain joins TRBV30 to TRBJ2-2; D not resolved. Germline lookup yields CDR1 GTSNPN and CDR2 SVGIG (reference sequence). This CDR3 is 15 amino acids long. V was cut by 3 bases and J by 0 bases, with 11 bases left in between. The CDR3 loop reads CAWSGTRTNTGELFF. The CDR3 nucleotides read TGTGCCTGGAGCGGAACGAGGACGAACACCGGGGAGCTGTTTTTT.

The gene calls are TRBV15 and TRBJ2-1; weak D call: TRBD2 (6 bases). The CDR3 spans 15 residues. Germline assignment: CDR1 LNHNV and CDR2 YYDKDF (reference sequence). V gave up 5 bases and J gave up 6 bases, with 17 bases separating them. DNA of the CDR3: TGTGCCACCAGCCGCCGTGGGGAGGAGGGCAATGAGCAGTTCTTC. Its translation: CATSRRGEEGNEQFF.

This clone was seen more than once but under ten times. This rearrangement joins TRBV29-1 to TRBJ2-7; TRBD1 might be the D (6 bases). V was cut by 4 bases and J by 2 bases, with 18 bases left in between. The CDR3 runs to 15 residues. Germline CDR1 is SQVTM and CDR2 is ANQGSEA. The CDR3: CSVGQGGQPPYEQYF. In nucleotides, the CDR3 is TGCAGCGTTGGACAAGGGGGTCAACCCCCCTACGAGCAGTACTTC.

The chain links TRBV15 to TRBJ2-7, with D perhaps matching TRBD2 (5 bases). V was shortened by 3 bases and J by 3 bases, with 12 bases between the two germline ends. The CDR3 contains 14 residues. Germline V gene lookup returns CDR1 LNHNV and CDR2 YYDKDF (reference sequence). The CDR3 region has the DNA TGTGCCACCAGCAGCCCTAGCTCCAGCTACGAGCAGTACTTC. It codes for CATSSPSSSYEQYF.

This clone has only a few counts. This chain uses TRBV27 with TRBJ2-1; TRBD2 matches at 7 bases. The trim removed 2 bases at V and 7 bases at J, leaving 5 bases unmatched. Germline V CDR1 and CDR2: MNHEY, SMNVEV (reference sequence). The CDR3 extends over 14 amino acids. CDR3 protein: CASSLSREVNEQFF. The DNA of the CDR3 is TGTGCCAGCAGTTTAAGTCGGGAGGTTAATGAGCAGTTCTTC.

The chain employs TRBV28 and TRBJ2-1; TRBD2 agrees at 7 bases. This CDR3 region has 13 residues. From germline, CDR1 is MDHEN and CDR2 SYDVKM. Trimming took 3 bases from V and 10 from J; bases not matched to a gene: 6. In DNA form, the CDR3 reads TGTGCCAGCAGTTTGGTGGCGGGAGTGGAGCAGTTCTTC. This gives the protein CASSLVAGVEQFF.

The CDR3 region is CASSLGTGTGRYEQYF. DNA for the CDR3: TGTGCCAGCAGCTTGGGGACCGGGACAGGGAGGTACGAGCAGTACTTC. The V and J genes are TRBV7-9 and TRBJ2-7; 9 bases are shared with TRBD1. The V gene end was trimmed by 3 bases and the J gene end by 4 bases; junction bases not matched to a gene: 10. The CDR3 length is 16 residues. Germline values: CDR1 SEHNR, CDR2 FQNEAQ (reference sequence).

This clone was found a few times. V gene TRBV27 combines with J gene TRBJ2-3; 13 positions match TRBD2. The V and J ends lost 1 base and 5 bases, in that order; junction bases with no gene match: 6. CDR1 MNHEY and CDR2 SMNVEV come from the germline V gene (reference sequence). The CDR3 has 17 residues. The CDR3 spells CASSLFGLAGVKDTQYF. The CDR3 DNA reads TGTGCCAGCAGTTTATTTGGACTAGCGGGAGTGAAAGATACGCAGTATTTT.

This clone has more than one count but fewer than ten. The chain employs TRBV9 and TRBJ2-7; 7 bases map to TRBD2. The V gene end was trimmed by 4 bases and the J gene end by 3 bases; junction bases not matched to a gene: 7. This CDR3 contains 14 residues. Germline loops: CDR1 SGDLS, CDR2 YYNGEE. CDR3 DNA sequence: TGTGCCAGCAGCCAAAGGGCGGGAGTCTACGAGCAGTACTTC. Protein sequence: CASSQRAGVYEQYF. The full variable domain, with the rest looked up from reference TRBV9 and TRBJ2-7, is DSGVTQTPKHLITATGQRVTLRCSPRSGDLSVYWYQQSLDQGLQFLIQYYNGEERAKGNILERFSAQQFPDLHSELNLSSLELGDSALYFCASSQRAGVYEQYFGPGTRLTVT.

This clone was counted a few times. The chain couples TRBV29-1 to TRBJ2-7; 9 bases match TRBD1. V gave up 4 bases and J gave up 6 bases; unmatched junction bases: 7. Per the germline V gene, CDR1 is SQVTM and CDR2 is ANQGSEA. CDR3 length equals 13 residues. The CDR3 sequence: CSVADRGVGEQYF. In DNA form, the CDR3 reads TGCAGCGTTGCGGACAGGGGCGTCGGCGAGCAGTACTTC.

This clone was detected only a few times. The chain combines TRBV15 with TRBJ2-5; possible D gene TRBD1, 5 bases. Trimming pared 5 bases from V and 2 bases from J, leaving 21 bases between. CDR1 is LNHNV, CDR2 YYDKDF, per germline (reference sequence). The CDR3 loop spans 17 amino acids. DNA of the CDR3: TGTGCCACCAGCGGGCCGGACACCTTCACTATTCAAGAGACCCAGTACTTC. Its translation is CATSGPDTFTIQETQYF.

This clone was seen a few times. The gene calls are TRBV7-9 and TRBJ1-5, with D uncertain. Trimming removed 5 bases at V and 5 bases at J, with 10 bases between. The CDR3 has 13 amino acids. Germline loops: CDR1 SEHNR, CDR2 FQNEAQ (reference sequence). The chain's CDR3 is CASSHEEYQPQHF. As DNA, the CDR3 is TGTGCCAGCAGCCACGAGGAATATCAGCCCCAGCATTTT. Based on the CDR3 plus reference TRBV7-9 and TRBJ1-5, the full variable domain is DTGVSQNPRHKITKRGQNVTFRCDPISEHNRLYWYRQTLGQGPEFLTYFQNEAQLEKSRLLSDRFSAERPKGSFSTLEIQRTEQGDSAMYLCASSHEEYQPQHFGDGTRLSIL.

Notes on this clone: Other DNA sequences in this specimen translate into the identical CDR3. The genes are TRBV15 and TRBJ2-7, with TRBD1 identical over 7 bases. The ends lost 0 bases at V and 4 bases at J; junction bases unmatched: 0. This CDR3 has 13 residues. Per germline, CDR1 LNHNV and CDR2 YYDKDF (reference sequence). The DNA of the CDR3 is TGTGCCACCAGCAGAGAGACAGGGTACGAGCAGTACTTC. As protein: CATSRETGYEQYF.

There are a few counts of this clone. The rearrangement uses TRBV13 and TRBJ2-7; TRBD1 matches 9 bases. V trimming: 5 bases; J trimming: 3 bases; junction bases outside the gene matches: 5. CDR1 and CDR2 (germline): PRHDT, FYEKMQ (reference sequence). This CDR3 has 14 amino acids. In DNA, the CDR3 is TGTGCCAGCAGCCTAAGGGACAGGGACTACGAGCAGTACTTC. This gives the protein CASSLRDRDYEQYF.

This clone was observed a few times. The rearrangement links TRBV7-3 to TRBJ2-6; D gene ambiguous. Germline V CDR1 and CDR2: SGHTA, FQGTGA. Trimming shortened V by 5 bases and J by 3 bases, and 5 bases separated the two germline ends. The CDR3 has 13 amino acids. In nucleotides, the CDR3 is TGTGCCAGCAGCCATTTTGGGGCCAACGTCCTGACTTTC. Its protein is CASSHFGANVLTF.

This clone was observed a few times. This chain links TRBV28 with TRBJ2-1, with 11 bases identical to TRBD2. The germline gives CDR1 MDHEN, CDR2 SYDVKM. There are 16 residues in the CDR3. The J segment lost 7 bases and the V segment lost 2 bases, leaving 7 bases of the junction unmatched. The CDR3 protein is CASSLEGSGRVNEQFF. In nucleotides, the CDR3 is TGTGCCAGCAGTTTAGAGGGTAGCGGGAGGGTTAATGAGCAGTTCTTC.

This clone was detected a few times. The V and J genes are TRBV29-1 and TRBJ2-1, with TRBD2 matching over 14 bases. With V trimmed by 7 bases and J by 2 bases, 1 base remained unmatched. CDR3 length equals 14 residues. Germline V gene lookup returns CDR1 SQVTM and CDR2 ANQGSEA. CDR3 nucleotide sequence: TGCAGCGGGGGACTAGCGGGAGCCTACAATGAGCAGTTCTTC. This codes for CSGGLAGAYNEQFF.

The chain links TRBV18 to TRBJ2-2; weak D call: TRBD2 (5 bases). The CDR3 totals 15 residues. Deletions cut 3 bases from V and 1 base from J, with 9 bases between. The V gene's germline CDR1 is KGHSH and CDR2 LQKENI. CDR3 DNA: TGTGCCAGCTCACCCCTCGAGGGGAACACCGGGGAGCTGTTTTTT. It translates to CASSPLEGNTGELFF.

This rearrangement joins TRBV9 to TRBJ2-1, with TRBD2 matching 15 bases. The CDR3 runs to 16 residues. V shed 0 bases, J shed 9 bases, and the junction held 4 bases outside the gene matches. The V gene's germline CDR1 is SGDLS and CDR2 YYNGEE. DNA of the CDR3: TGTGCCAGCAGCGTAGTCGGGACTAGCGGGAGGCGTGAGCAGTTCTTC. Its translation is CASSVVGTSGRREQFF.

The CDR3 DNA follows: TGTGCCAGCAGACGGGACAGTGGGGAGGTAGATGAAGCTTTCTTT. As protein: CASRRDSGEVDEAFF. The chain couples TRBV5-4 to TRBJ1-1; 7 bases map to TRBD1. The CDR3 length is 15 residues. Germline trimming cut 5 bases from V and 7 bases from J; bases unmatched to any gene: 14. Germline V gene lookup returns CDR1 SGHNT and CDR2 YYREEE (reference sequence).

The chain carries TRBV19 and TRBJ1-1; 8 nucleotides line up with TRBD1. With 8 bases clipped from V and 6 bases from J, the junction kept 14 bases outside the gene matches. Germline CDR1 is LNHDA and CDR2 is SQIVND (reference sequence). This CDR3 comprises 15 residues. The CDR3 DNA reads TGTGCCAGTTCCTACACTACAGGGGGTTTCCCTGAAGCTTTCTTT. Protein product: CASSYTTGGFPEAFF.

This clone was seen only a few times. The chain uses TRBV11-2 and TRBJ2-5; a weak D match, TRBD2 (5 bases). The CDR3 consists of 16 residues. Trimming left V 3 bases short and J 2 bases short, with 16 bases between. Germline CDR1 is SGHAT and CDR2 is FQNNGV. The CDR3 region is CASSLGLRGPQETQYF. As DNA, the CDR3 is TGTGCCAGCAGCTTGGGTCTGCGAGGGCCGCAAGAGACCCAGTACTTC.

This clone appeared a few times. In DNA form, the CDR3 reads TGTGCCAGCAGTTCACCTTTCCTAGCGGGAGGAGGTGGGGATGAGCAGTTCTTC. Translation gives CASSSPFLAGGGGDEQFF. This rearrangement joins TRBV27 to TRBJ2-1; TRBD2 matches 11 bases. With V trimmed by 4 bases and J by 8 bases, 16 bases remained unmatched. The CDR3 length is 18 residues. In germline, CDR1 is MNHEY, CDR2 SMNVEV (reference sequence).